A single sample gave rise to the 25 T cell receptor beta chains below, sequenced in a study of T cells in localized non-small cell lung cancer. Data came from immunoSEQ multiplex PCR; TCRdb stores just in-frame clones and leaves some out. The data contain 50,000 to 55,000 clones, 85% to 90% of them seen just once; the ten biggest clones take up about a sixth. The material sequenced was PBMCs, taken before any cancer treatment. These receptors were collected from a female donor with stage II lung adenocarcinoma.

V usage is TRBV19 and J usage is TRBJ2-1; D ambiguous. V was pared by 1 base and J by 5 bases, with 15 bases between. The germline V gene encodes CDR1 LNHDA and CDR2 SQIVND (reference sequence). The CDR3 length is 16 residues. CDR3 sequence reads: CASSIARRPTHNEQFF. The CDR3, as DNA: TGTGCCAGTAGTATAGCCCGCCGTCCGACGCACAATGAGCAGTTCTTC.

The chain recombines TRBV11-2 with TRBJ1-3; possible D gene TRBD1, 6 bases. The CDR3 covers 15 residues. The germline V gene encodes CDR1 SGHAT and CDR2 FQNNGV. Deletions cut 3 bases from V and 4 bases from J, with 13 bases between. CDR3 nucleotide sequence: TGTGCCAGCAGCTTCATCAGGGGACGAGGAAACACCATATATTTT. Translating gives CASSFIRGRGNTIYF.

The chain couples TRBV5-1 to TRBJ1-1, with 9 nucleotides matching TRBD1. Per the germline V gene, CDR1 is SGHRS and CDR2 is YFSETQ. CDR3 length: 15 residues. J lost 1 base, V lost 4 bases, and 5 bases had no gene match. The CDR3 nucleotides are TGCGCCAGCAGCGCCGGGGGACAGGGGAACACTGAAGCTTTCTTT. It is translated as CASSAGGQGNTEAFF.

This clone occurred many times. The chain joins TRBV5-1 to TRBJ2-3, with 12 bases matching TRBD2. The germline gives CDR1 SGHRS, CDR2 YFSETQ. This CDR3 is built from 17 residues. The V gene end was trimmed by 0 bases and the J gene end by 3 bases; junction bases not matched to a gene: 5. The CDR3 is CASSLVTSGGPTDTQYF. The CDR3 bases are TGCGCCAGCAGCTTGGTAACTAGCGGGGGGCCAACAGATACGCAGTATTTT.

The rearrangement links TRBV5-6 to TRBJ1-1; D remains ambiguous. Germline CDR1 and CDR2: SGHDT and YYEEEE. Trimming removed 5 bases at V and 1 base at J, with 9 bases between. The CDR3 consists of 13 residues. CDR3: CASRPSWNTEAFF. The CDR3 DNA reads TGTGCCAGCAGACCTAGTTGGAACACTGAAGCTTTCTTT.

The chain has TRBV7-9 and TRBJ1-3; D uncertain. This CDR3 contains 15 residues. V dropped 5 bases and J dropped 0 bases, with 11 bases sitting between them. Germline CDR1 and CDR2: SEHNR and FQNEAQ (reference sequence). For the CDR3, the DNA is TGTGCCAGCAGCCCTCCCCGGTTCTCTGGAAACACCATATATTTT. It translates to CASSPPRFSGNTIYF.

The chain employs TRBV19 and TRBJ2-6; D ambiguous. Trimming stripped 6 bases from V and 4 bases from J, with 25 bases between. Germline lookup yields CDR1 LNHDA and CDR2 SQIVND (reference sequence). The CDR3 runs to 19 residues. The CDR3 DNA follows: TGTGCCAGTAGCACCATATCGGCCTCGGGTGTTGGGGGGGCCAACGTCCTGACTTTC. This sequence encodes CASSTISASGVGGANVLTF.

The V and J genes are TRBV5-1 and TRBJ2-5; D not certain. CDR3 length equals 13 residues. Germline V gives CDR1 SGHRS, CDR2 YFSETQ. V lost 1 base and J lost 2, with 6 bases in between. CDR3 nucleotides: TGCGCCAGCAGCTTGAGTTTACAAGAGACCCAGTACTTC. Residues: CASSLSLQETQYF. The full variable domain, its missing parts supplied by reference TRBV5-1 and TRBJ2-5, is KAGVTQTPRYLIKTRGQQVTLSCSPISGHRSVSWYQQTPGQGLQFLFEYFSETQRNKGNFPGRFSGRQFSNSRSEMNVSTLELGDSALYLCASSLSLQETQYFGPGTRLLVL.

The genes are TRBV27 and TRBJ2-7; 7 bases are a match to TRBD2. This CDR3 spans 14 amino acids. Germline CDR1 MNHEY, CDR2 SMNVEV (reference sequence). V trimming: 2 bases; J trimming: 5 bases; junction bases outside the gene matches: 6. CDR3 sequence (DNA): TGTGCCAGCAGTTTAAGAGGGGAGGGCAACGAGCAGTACTTC. This gives the protein CASSLRGEGNEQYF.

The chain is built from TRBV6-6 and TRBJ2-5; TRBD2 matches at 10 bases. The V gene end was trimmed by 2 bases and the J gene end by 4 bases; junction bases not matched to a gene: 4. The CDR3 loop spans 15 amino acids. Per the germline V gene, CDR1 is MNHNY and CDR2 is SVGAGI (reference sequence). The CDR3 DNA reads as TGTGCCAGCAGTTACGAGCGGGGGGGATTAGAGACCCAGTACTTC. This translates into CASSYERGGLETQYF.

The V call is TRBV19, the J call TRBJ1-2; D possibly corresponds to TRBD1 (5 bases). Germline assignment: CDR1 LNHDA and CDR2 SQIVND (reference sequence). V was clipped by 1 base and J by 4 bases, with 10 bases between them. The CDR3 loop spans 14 amino acids. The CDR3 DNA reads as TGTGCCAGTAGTATAGTCACAGGTGGCTATGGCTACACCTTC. This codes for CASSIVTGGYGYTF.

The count of this clone is one. This chain links TRBV9 with TRBJ1-1; D gene unclear. Trimming left V 10 bases short and J 5 bases short, with 15 bases between. The CDR3 contains 12 residues. Germline-derived CDR1 and CDR2 are SGDLS and YYNGEE. DNA of the CDR3: TGTGCCGCCGGGCGGACGGAAACTGAAGCTTTCTTT. Protein product: CAAGRTETEAFF.

The genes are TRBV2 and TRBJ1-2; unclear D gene. The CDR3 has 16 amino acids. V lost 0 bases and J 4 bases, leaving 15 bases between the germline ends. The germline V gene has CDR1 SNHLY and CDR2 FYNNEI. The CDR3 DNA sequence: TGTGCCAGCAGTGAAGCTCCCGAACGACGGACCTATGGCTACACCTTC. This codes for CASSEAPERRTYGYTF.

This chain uses TRBV2 with TRBJ1-1, with unresolved D. The CDR3 consists of 14 residues. Trimming stripped 4 bases from V and 0 bases from J, with 9 bases between. The germline gives CDR1 SNHLY, CDR2 FYNNEI. CDR3 DNA: TGTGCCAGCAGTGTCGGAGGGTTGAACACTGAAGCTTTCTTT. Its translation is CASSVGGLNTEAFF.

This chain connects TRBV19 to TRBJ2-7; D uncertain. Trimming took 0 bases from V and 2 from J, leaving 5 bases between them. The CDR3 extends over 13 amino acids. The germline gives CDR1 LNHDA, CDR2 SQIVND (reference sequence). The CDR3 sequence: CASSIETTYEQYF. The CDR3 region has the DNA TGTGCCAGTAGTATAGAGACAACCTACGAGCAGTACTTC.

The V and J genes are TRBV2 and TRBJ2-2; TRBD1 matches 7 bases. The CDR3 sequence is 16 residues long. Looked up from germline, CDR1 is SNHLY and CDR2 is FYNNEI. Unmatched junction bases numbered 13, after V lost 8 bases and J lost 4 bases. CDR3 loop: CASGSRTGRATGELFF. CDR3 nucleotides: TGTGCCAGCGGGAGTAGGACAGGACGGGCCACCGGGGAGCTGTTTTTT.

As for this clone: Other DNA variants within this sample encode the same CDR3. The chain is built from TRBV7-9 and TRBJ1-1; D not certain. Germline CDR1 is SEHNR and CDR2 is FQNEAQ (reference sequence). This CDR3 is built from 13 residues. V lost 1 base and J 4 bases, leaving 7 bases between the germline ends. CDR3 sequence (DNA): TGTGCCAGCAGCTTAGAGGGAGGCACTGAAGCTTTCTTT. The encoded protein is CASSLEGGTEAFF.

The chain joins TRBV28 to TRBJ2-7, with TRBD1 as a possible D gene (6 bases). Between the trimmed V and J ends, which lost 8 bases and 0 bases, there was a span of 14 bases. Germline lookup yields CDR1 MDHEN and CDR2 SYDVKM. This CDR3 region has 14 residues. The CDR3 nucleotides are TGTGCCAGCCTATCCAGGGGAAGCTCCTACGAGCAGTACTTC. Its translation is CASLSRGSSYEQYF.

The rearrangement links TRBV27 to TRBJ2-7; 14 bases map to TRBD2. J was trimmed by 5 bases and V by 5 bases; bases with no gene match: 8. Per germline, CDR1 MNHEY and CDR2 SMNVEV (reference sequence). CDR3 size: 16 residues. CDR3 in DNA: TGTGCCAGCAGTCAAAGGACTAGCGGGGGGATAAACGAGCAGTACTTC. Translation gives CASSQRTSGGINEQYF.

The V and J genes are TRBV11-3 and TRBJ2-1; 8 nucleotides agree with TRBD2. Germline V gene data show CDR1 as SGHNT and CDR2 as YENEEA. V trimming: 5 bases; J trimming: 8 bases; junction bases outside the gene matches: 14. The CDR3 runs 16 residues. CDR3 sequence (DNA): TGTGCCAGCAGCCAGCCTACGGCGGGGGGTAGTGATGAGCAGTTCTTC. As protein: CASSQPTAGGSDEQFF. Filled out from reference TRBV11-3 and TRBJ2-1, the complete variable domain reads EAGVVQSPRYKIIEKKQPVAFWCNPISGHNTLYWYLQNLGQGPELLIRYENEEAVDDSQLPKDRFSAERLKGVDSTLKIQPAELGDSAVYLCASSQPTAGGSDEQFFGPGTRLTVL.

Concerning this clone itself: A read error may produce the germline difference seen at one junction end. J is TRBJ1-1 and V is TRBV27; unclear D gene. CDR1 and CDR2 from the germline V gene are MNHEY and SMNVEV (reference sequence). This CDR3 region has 16 residues. The DNA for the CDR3 is TGTGCCAGCAGATTATCGTGGAGGGAAATAAACACTGAAGCTTTCTTT. Protein product: CASRLSWREINTEAFF.

This rearrangement joins TRBV21-1 to TRBJ1-2. TRBV21-1 is noted as a pseudogene. The CDR3 has 16 residues. The CDR3 coding sequence is TGTGCCAGCAGCAAAAAAAGGGTGGGGGATAACTATGGCTACACCTTC. Translating gives CASSKKRVGDNYGYTF.

This clone showed up just once. This rearrangement joins TRBV18 to TRBJ2-7; TRBD1 agrees at 8 bases. Looked up from germline, CDR1 is KGHSH and CDR2 is LQKENI. The CDR3 runs 17 residues. Trimming cost V 2 bases and J 3 bases; bases outside gene matches: 12. In DNA form, the CDR3 reads TGTGCCAGCTCACCATCCCCCCCACGGACAGGGATCTACGAGCAGTACTTC. Translating gives CASSPSPPRTGIYEQYF. The entire variable domain, with the rest obtained from reference TRBV18 and TRBJ2-7, is as follows: NAGVMQNPRHLVRRRGQEARLRCSPMKGHSHVYWYRQLPEEGLKFMVYLQKENIIDESGMPKERFSAEFPKEGPSILRIQQVVRGDSAAYFCASSPSPPRTGIYEQYFGPGTRLTVT.

The rearrangement links TRBV19 to TRBJ2-2; perhaps TRBD1 as D (5 bases). Trimming took off 1 base at V and 1 base at J, with 10 bases between the two ends. CDR3 length: 16 amino acids. Germline V gives CDR1 LNHDA, CDR2 SQIVND (reference sequence). This CDR3 reads CASSIGRGGNTGELFF. The CDR3 nucleotides read TGTGCCAGTAGTATAGGAAGGGGCGGGAACACCGGGGAGCTGTTTTTT.

The rearrangement uses TRBV15 and TRBJ2-7; unclear D gene. CDR1 LNHNV and CDR2 YYDKDF come from the germline V gene (reference sequence). The CDR3 length is 14 residues. V dropped 0 bases and J dropped 2 bases, with 8 bases sitting between them. The CDR3 sequence is CATSRDRFAYEQYF. The CDR3 bases are TGTGCCACCAGCAGAGATCGGTTTGCCTACGAGCAGTACTTC.